These 7 T cell receptor beta chains were sequenced from one sample in a study of blood T cell repertoires in COVID-19. Data came from immunoSEQ multiplex PCR; TCRdb stores just in-frame clones and leaves some out. The profile shows roughly 150,000 clones, approximately 90% of them singletons. What was sequenced was peripheral blood. Receptor source: a woman between 40 and 50 years old with acute or convalescent COVID-19.

The chain employs TRBV27 and TRBJ1-2; D is unclear. The CDR3 runs 14 residues. The V end lost 5 bases, the J end lost 4 bases, and 14 bases lay between the germline ends. Germline V CDR1 and CDR2: MNHEY, SMNVEV (reference sequence). The chain's CDR3 is CASSPQVRGYGYTF. Here the CDR3 DNA reads TGTGCCAGCAGTCCCCAGGTCCGGGGCTATGGCTACACCTTC.

The rearrangement joins TRBV6-5 to TRBJ2-7, with 8 nucleotides matching TRBD2. V dropped 10 bases and J dropped 7; count of bases not matched to a gene: 12. The CDR3 runs 13 residues. The germline V gene has CDR1 MNHEY and CDR2 SVGAGI. The CDR3 here is CATNGLALLEQYF. The CDR3 bases are TGTGCCACTAACGGACTAGCCCTACTGGAGCAGTACTTC.

This chain uses TRBV5-6 with TRBJ2-1; D is possibly TRBD1 (6 bases). The germline CDR1 and CDR2 sequences are SGHDT and YYEEEE. Trimming removed 4 bases from V and 1 base from J, with 9 bases in between. This CDR3 comprises 14 residues. The CDR3 region has the DNA TGTGCCAGCAGCACCAGGGGTTCCTACAATGAGCAGTTCTTC. Its translation: CASSTRGSYNEQFF.

The chain links TRBV19 to TRBJ1-1; D is uncertain. The germline V gene encodes CDR1 LNHDA and CDR2 SQIVND (reference sequence). The CDR3 is made up of 16 amino acids. V lost 4 bases and J lost 0, with 15 bases in between. The CDR3 DNA follows: TGTGCCAGTAGTACGGCAGGACTGACCATGAACACTGAAGCTTTCTTT. It specifies CASSTAGLTMNTEAFF.

The chain employs TRBV5-5 and TRBJ1-5, with D perhaps TRBD1 (6 bases). The CDR3 extends over 15 amino acids. The germline V gene has CDR1 SGHKS and CDR2 YYEKEE (reference sequence). Trimming took off 4 bases at V and 2 bases at J, with 13 bases between the two ends. CDR3 in DNA: TGTGCCAGCAGCCTCGGGGAGGGGGGCAATCAGCCCCAGCATTTT. Translating it yields CASSLGEGGNQPQHF.

This sequence joins TRBV18 and TRBJ1-1; D is ambiguous. V lost 6 bases, J lost 1 base, and 12 bases lay in between. The CDR3 has 14 residues. Germline CDR1 KGHSH, CDR2 LQKENI. As DNA, the CDR3 is TGTGCCAGCTCCCCTCCCAACAGGAACACTGAAGCTTTCTTT. This sequence encodes CASSPPNRNTEAFF.

The V and J genes are TRBV6-4 and TRBJ2-1; no reliable D call. The V end lost 0 bases, the J end lost 4 bases, and 10 bases lay between the germline ends. Germline CDR1 MRHNA, CDR2 SNTAGT. This CDR3 is built from 15 residues. CDR3 in amino acids: CASSDSMVAYNEQFF. In DNA, the CDR3 is TGTGCCAGCAGTGACTCGATGGTAGCTTACAATGAGCAGTTCTTC.